The T cell receptor (beta chain) under discussion was sequenced for a study of response to subunit inactivated influenza vaccine. V lost 4 bases, J lost 2 bases, and 9 bases stayed unmatched. CDR3 length equals 16 residues. Per germline, CDR1 LGHDT and CDR2 YNNKEL (reference sequence). TCRdb ran MiXCR on the RT-PCR reads and lists one entry per CDR3 protein. The sample includes some 550,000 distinct CDR3 sequences, roughly 25% of them seen just once. The same data also contributed to another study, on T cells expressing NK-cell markers. Per that study: UMIs accompanied the 5'RACE template switching by which TCR beta cDNA was made. Sequencing covered eight donors, seven HCMV-seropositive and one seronegative. NKG2C+ dominant clonotypes from 6 or 7 donors made up about 1.0-7.5% of CD8+ T cells.

This TCR came from a man aged 45-65 years who received an inactivated influenza vaccine. The sequencing here drew on CD4+ T cells sorted from PBMCs, taken 11 to 12 days after vaccination. The rearrangement joins TRBV3-1 to TRBJ2-5; 8 nucleotides align to TRBD2. The CDR3 loop reads CASSRPGTRSQETQYF. In DNA form, the CDR3 reads TGTGCCAGCAGCCGACCAGGGACTAGATCTCAAGAGACCCAGTACTTC.